The next 6 T cell receptor delta chains were all read from a single sample in a study of Vδ1+ human thymocytes. Study results and limitations: Thymic TRG and TRD repertoires appeared highly polyclonal, with Gaussian CDR3 length distributions.

These receptors have no known antigen. Extracted RNA was reverse transcribed into cDNA. The CDR3 regions were amplified by multiplex PCR from V-gene primers to a constant-region primer. TCRdb reran clone calling via CATT on the multiplex PCR reads. There are more than 25,000 delta-chain clones in the sample; nearly 7.5% occur only once, and around 0.91% lies in the top ten. The source material was Vdelta1+ gamma-delta thymocytes from the thymus. Subset given: FACS-sorted CD3+ TCRalphabeta- TCRVdelta1+ TCRVdelta2- thymocytes. These receptors came from a girl under two years old who had congenital heart surgery.

This clone was counted only a few times. The chain joins TRDV1 to TRDJ1; TRDD3 aligns across 8 bases. The CDR3 contains 20 residues. From germline, CDR1 is TSWWSYY and CDR2 QGS. Germline trimming cut 7 bases from V and 0 bases from J; bases unmatched to any gene: 22. CDR3 region: CALVIMSSGPGGPYTDKLIF. CDR3 DNA: TGTGCTCTTGTTATTATGTCTTCAGGTCCTGGGGGACCATACACCGATAAACTCATCTTT.

The J gene is TRDJ1, the V gene TRDV1; D remains ambiguous. The CDR3 sequence is 17 residues long. The V gene lost 0 bases and the J gene lost 0 bases, with 14 bases spanning the gap. CDR1 is TSWWSYY, CDR2 QGS, per germline. The CDR3: CALGELGLFPYTDKLIF. The CDR3 DNA is TGTGCTCTTGGGGAACTCGGCCTTTTCCCGTACACCGATAAACTCATCTTT.

The chain employs TRDV1 and TRDJ1; 12 bases fit TRDD3. V lost 0 bases and J lost 1; bases outside the gene matches: 24. The CDR3 sequence is 24 residues long. Germline V gives CDR1 TSWWSYY, CDR2 QGS. The CDR3 DNA is TGTGCTCTTGGGGAACTCCCGCCTTCCCATAGTATACATTTACTGGGGGATACCACCGATAAACTCATCTTT. Translated, it gives CALGELPPSHSIHLLGDTTDKLIF.

The chain recombines TRDV1 with TRDJ1; TRDD3 agrees at 7 bases. Trimming at V came to 5 bases and at J to 5 bases, leaving 35 bases not matched to a gene. This CDR3 contains 23 residues. Germline-derived CDR1 and CDR2 are TSWWSYY and QGS. The CDR3 bases are TGTGCTCTTGGGCCCTCCAGCCCCTGGGGGCGAGGGCGCCACCAGCGTGGAACTGATAAACTCATCTTT. As protein: CALGPSSPWGRGRHQRGTDKLIF.

The V gene is TRDV1, the J gene TRDJ1, with no clear D. The CDR3 runs to 14 residues. CDR1 and CDR2 (germline): TSWWSYY, QGS. V lost 7 bases and J lost 10, with 22 bases in between. CDR3 in DNA: TGTGCTCTTGTTGGGTTCTCTACGAACGAATCACTCATCTTT. Translated: CALVGFSTNESLIF.

V gene TRDV1 combines with J gene TRDJ1; TRDD2 or TRDD3 may be the D gene (5 bases each). Germline CDR1 TSWWSYY, CDR2 QGS. This CDR3 has 22 residues. The V end was cut by 2 bases, the J end by 0 bases, with 31 bases between. The CDR3 is CALGESGGLSFDPGSYTDKLIF. The DNA for the CDR3 is TGTGCTCTTGGGGAATCAGGGGGCCTGTCCTTCGATCCGGGGAGCTACACCGATAAACTCATCTTT.